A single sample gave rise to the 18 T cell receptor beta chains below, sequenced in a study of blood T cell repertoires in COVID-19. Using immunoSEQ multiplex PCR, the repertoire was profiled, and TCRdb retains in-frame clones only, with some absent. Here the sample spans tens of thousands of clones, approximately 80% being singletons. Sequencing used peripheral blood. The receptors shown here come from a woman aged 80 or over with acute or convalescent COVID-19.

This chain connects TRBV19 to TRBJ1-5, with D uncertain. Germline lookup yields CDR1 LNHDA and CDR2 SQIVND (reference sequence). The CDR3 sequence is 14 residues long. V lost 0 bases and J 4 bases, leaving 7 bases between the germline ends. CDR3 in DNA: TGTGCCAGTAGTATAGATTCTCCGAATCAGCCCCAGCATTTT. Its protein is CASSIDSPNQPQHF.

The CDR3 reads CASSFEGYEQYF. CDR3 coding DNA: TGTGCCAGCAGCTTCGAGGGTTACGAGCAGTACTTC. The V gene is TRBV7-2, the J gene TRBJ2-7; possibly TRBD2 for D (5 bases). The CDR3 consists of 12 residues. V lost 3 bases and J lost 4, with 7 bases in between. Germline CDR1 is SGHTA and CDR2 is FQGNSA.

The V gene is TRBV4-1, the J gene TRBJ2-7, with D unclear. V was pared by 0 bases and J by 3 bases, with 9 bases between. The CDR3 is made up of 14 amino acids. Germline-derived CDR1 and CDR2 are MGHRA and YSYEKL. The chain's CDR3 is CASSQDGQFYEQYF. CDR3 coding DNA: TGCGCCAGCAGCCAAGATGGCCAGTTCTACGAGCAGTACTTC.

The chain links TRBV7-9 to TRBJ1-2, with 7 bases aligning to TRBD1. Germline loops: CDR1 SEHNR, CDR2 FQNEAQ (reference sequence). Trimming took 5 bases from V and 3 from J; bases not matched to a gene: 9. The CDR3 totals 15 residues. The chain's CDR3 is CASSTFVGTDYGYTF. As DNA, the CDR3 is TGTGCCAGCAGCACATTTGTCGGGACAGACTATGGCTACACCTTC.

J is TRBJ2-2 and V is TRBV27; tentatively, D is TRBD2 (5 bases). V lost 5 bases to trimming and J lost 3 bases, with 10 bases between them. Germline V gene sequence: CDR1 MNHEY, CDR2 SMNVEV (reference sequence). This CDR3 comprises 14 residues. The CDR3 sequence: CASSQAGYTGELFF. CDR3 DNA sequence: TGTGCCAGCAGTCAGGCGGGTTACACCGGGGAGCTGTTTTTT.

CDR3 sequence (DNA): TGTGCCAGCAGCCGTCGTCCGGCGGGGACAGGGGACTCCTACGAGCAGTACTTC. Residues: CASSRRPAGTGDSYEQYF. This chain uses TRBV7-2 with TRBJ2-7; TRBD1 agrees at 10 bases. Trimming at V came to 5 bases and at J to 0 bases, leaving 13 bases not matched to a gene. This CDR3 spans 18 amino acids. CDR1 and CDR2 from the germline V gene are SGHTA and FQGNSA.

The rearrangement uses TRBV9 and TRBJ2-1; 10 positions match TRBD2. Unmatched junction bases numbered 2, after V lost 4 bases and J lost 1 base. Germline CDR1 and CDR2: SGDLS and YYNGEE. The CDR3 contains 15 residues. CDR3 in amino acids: CASSRTSGSYNEQFF. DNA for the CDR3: TGTGCCAGCAGCAGGACTAGCGGATCCTACAATGAGCAGTTCTTC. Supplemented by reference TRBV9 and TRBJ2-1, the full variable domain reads DSGVTQTPKHLITATGQRVTLRCSPRSGDLSVYWYQQSLDQGLQFLIQYYNGEERAKGNILERFSAQQFPDLHSELNLSSLELGDSALYFCASSRTSGSYNEQFFGPGTRLTVL.

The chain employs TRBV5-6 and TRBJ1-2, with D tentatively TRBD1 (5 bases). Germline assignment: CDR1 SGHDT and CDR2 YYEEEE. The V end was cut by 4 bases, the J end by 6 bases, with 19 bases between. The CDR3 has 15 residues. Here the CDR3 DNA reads TGTGCCAGCAGCCGTTTTTCGGGGGTGAGTGATGGCTACACCTTC. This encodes CASSRFSGVSDGYTF.

The CDR3 sequence: CASNLGGLGYTF. CDR3 DNA: TGTGCCAGCAACCTGGGGGGGCTTGGCTACACCTTC. V and J are TRBV12-3 or TRBV12-4 and TRBJ1-2; tentatively, D is TRBD1 (6 bases). The V end was cut by 7 bases, the J end by 7 bases, with 13 bases between. This CDR3 contains 12 residues.

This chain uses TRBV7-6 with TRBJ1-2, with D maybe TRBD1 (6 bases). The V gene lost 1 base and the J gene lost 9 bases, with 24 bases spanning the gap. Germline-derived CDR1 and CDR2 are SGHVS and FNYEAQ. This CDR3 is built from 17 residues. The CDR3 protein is CASSLESPGRGNTRYTF. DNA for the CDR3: TGTGCCAGCAGCTTAGAGTCCCCGGGCAGGGGAAATACTCGCTACACCTTC. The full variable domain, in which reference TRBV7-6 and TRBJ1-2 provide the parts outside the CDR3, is GAGVSQSPRYKVTKRGQDVALRCDPISGHVSLYWYRQALGQGPEFLTYFNYEAQQDKSGLPNDRFSAERPEGSISTLTIQRTEQRDSAMYRCASSLESPGRGNTRYTFGSGTRLTVV.

The CDR3 protein is CASTPPGIPNNWAFF. The CDR3 coding sequence is TGTGCCAGCACCCCTCCCGGGATCCCAAATAACTGGGCTTTCTTT. This sequence joins TRBV6-5 and TRBJ1-1; no reliable D call. Per germline, CDR1 MNHEY and CDR2 SVGAGI. The V and J ends lost 7 bases and 11 bases respectively, with 26 bases between them. There are 15 residues in the CDR3.

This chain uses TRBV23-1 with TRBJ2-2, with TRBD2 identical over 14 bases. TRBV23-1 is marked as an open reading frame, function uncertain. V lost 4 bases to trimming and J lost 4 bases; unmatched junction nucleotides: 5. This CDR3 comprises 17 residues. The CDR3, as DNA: TGCGCCAGCAGTCTCCGGACTAGCGGGGGGACCACCGGGGAGCTGTTTTTT. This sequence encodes CASSLRTSGGTTGELFF.

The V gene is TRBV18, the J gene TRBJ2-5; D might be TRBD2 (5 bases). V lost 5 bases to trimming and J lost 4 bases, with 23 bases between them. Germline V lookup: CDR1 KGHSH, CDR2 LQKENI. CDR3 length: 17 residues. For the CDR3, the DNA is TGTGCCAGCTCAGGGTCGGGATGGTCTGGGATTGGAGAGACCCAGTACTTC. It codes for CASSGSGWSGIGETQYF.

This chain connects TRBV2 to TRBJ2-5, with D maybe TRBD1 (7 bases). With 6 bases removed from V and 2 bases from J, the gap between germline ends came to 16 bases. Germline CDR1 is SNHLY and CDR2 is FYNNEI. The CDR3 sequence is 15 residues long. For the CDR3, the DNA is TGTGCCAGCAGGTTCTCAGGGGGGAGGCAAGAGACCCAGTACTTC. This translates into CASRFSGGRQETQYF.

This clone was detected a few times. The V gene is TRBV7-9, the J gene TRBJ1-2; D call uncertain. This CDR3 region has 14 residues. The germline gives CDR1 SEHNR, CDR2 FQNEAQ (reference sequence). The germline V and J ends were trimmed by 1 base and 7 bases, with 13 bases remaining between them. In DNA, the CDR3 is TGTGCCAGCAGCTTAGTGGGCAGGCTGAGTGGCTACACCTTC. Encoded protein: CASSLVGRLSGYTF.

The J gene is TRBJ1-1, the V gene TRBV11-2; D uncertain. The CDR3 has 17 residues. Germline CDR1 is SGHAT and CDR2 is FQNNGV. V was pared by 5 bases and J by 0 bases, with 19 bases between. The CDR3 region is CASSRIRGQAMNTEAFF. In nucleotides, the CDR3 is TGTGCCAGCAGCCGTATCCGAGGGCAGGCAATGAACACTGAAGCTTTCTTT. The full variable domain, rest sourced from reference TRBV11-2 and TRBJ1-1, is EAGVAQSPRYKIIEKRQSVAFWCNPISGHATLYWYQQILGQGPKLLIQFQNNGVVDDSQLPKDRFSAERLKGVDSTLKIQPAKLEDSAVYLCASSRIRGQAMNTEAFFGQGTRLTVV.

This CDR3 is CASSLRTGGRHNEQFF. The DNA for the CDR3 is TGTGCCAGCAGCTTACGGACAGGGGGCCGTCACAATGAGCAGTTCTTC. The rearrangement joins TRBV7-9 to TRBJ2-1, with 11 nucleotides matching TRBD1. Trimming took 2 bases from V and 5 from J; bases not matched to a gene: 5. CDR1 and CDR2 (germline): SEHNR, FQNEAQ (reference sequence). The CDR3 extends over 16 amino acids. The full variable domain, with the rest looked up from reference TRBV7-9 and TRBJ2-1, is DTGVSQNPRHKITKRGQNVTFRCDPISEHNRLYWYRQTLGQGPEFLTYFQNEAQLEKSRLLSDRFSAERPKGSFSTLEIQRTEQGDSAMYLCASSLRTGGRHNEQFFGPGTRLTVL.

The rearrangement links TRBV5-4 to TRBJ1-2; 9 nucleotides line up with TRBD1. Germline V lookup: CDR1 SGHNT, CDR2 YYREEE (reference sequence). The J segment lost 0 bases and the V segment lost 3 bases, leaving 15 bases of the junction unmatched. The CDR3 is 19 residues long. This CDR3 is CASSSYRAGTGSANYGYTF. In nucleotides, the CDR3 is TGTGCCAGCAGCTCCTACCGAGCCGGGACAGGGTCAGCTAACTATGGCTACACCTTC. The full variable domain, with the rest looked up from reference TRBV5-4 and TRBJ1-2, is ETGVTQSPTHLIKTRGQQVTLRCSSQSGHNTVSWYQQALGQGPQFIFQYYREEENGRGNFPPRFSGLQFPNYSSELNVNALELDDSALYLCASSSYRAGTGSANYGYTFGSGTRLTVV.